The clone carrying this T cell receptor (beta chain) was found a few times. Unique molecular identifiers were incorporated when the TCRbeta library was constructed. TCRdb ran MiXCR on the PCR reads and lists one entry per CDR3 protein. The sample yields just over 950,000 distinct CDR3 sequences, under 30% seen once. The data originate from a study of T-cell reconstitution after alpha-beta-depleted transplantation in children. The CDR3 has 12 residues. Trimming removed 6 bases at V and 10 bases at J, with 12 bases between. Germline CDR1 and CDR2: KGHDR and SFDVKD. The starting material was PBMCs, mostly from graft donor cells, obtained 360 days after TCRalphabeta/CD19-depleted stem cell transplant. This clonotype was obtained from a boy less than two years old who had a stem cell transplant for SCID, so the T cells may come from the graft donor. The chain links TRBV24-1 to TRBJ2-1; the D gene is possibly TRBD1 (5 bases). The CDR3 nucleotides are TGTGCCACCAGTTTGGGGCCCAGGGAGCAGTTCTTC. Its translation: CATSLGPREQFF.